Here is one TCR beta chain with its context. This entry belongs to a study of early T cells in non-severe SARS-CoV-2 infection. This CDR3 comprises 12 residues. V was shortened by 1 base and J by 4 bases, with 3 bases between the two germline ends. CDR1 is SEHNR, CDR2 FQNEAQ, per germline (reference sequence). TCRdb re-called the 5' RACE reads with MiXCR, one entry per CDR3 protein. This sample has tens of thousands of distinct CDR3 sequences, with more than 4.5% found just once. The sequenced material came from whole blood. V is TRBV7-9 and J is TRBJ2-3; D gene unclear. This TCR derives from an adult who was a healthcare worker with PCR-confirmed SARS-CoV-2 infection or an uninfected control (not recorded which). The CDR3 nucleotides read TGTGCCAGCAGCTTAGGGCCAGATACGCAGTATTTT. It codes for CASSLGPDTQYF.